These T cell receptor beta chains were read from a single sample in a study of type 1 and type 2 diabetes patients. TCRdb redid the calling of the multiplex PCR reads with MiXCR, one entry per CDR3 protein. The sample lists 250,000 to 300,000 distinct CDR3 sequences, roughly 50% occurring once. The material sequenced was peripheral blood mononuclear cells (PBMCs). Source of these receptors: a man aged 18 to 29 with type 2 diabetes. Each CDR3 is given with its conserved first and last residue. The order of the fields is clone size, V gene, J gene, D gene, CDR3 protein, CDR3 DNA. D genes are given only for firm matches. Expanded clones are given a class, and other clones once, few, many or no size at all.

clone size: NA
V gene: TRBV5-1
J gene: TRBJ2-3
D gene: TRBD2
CDR3 protein: CASTNRLLAGVDTQYF
CDR3 DNA: TGTGCCAGTACCAACCGGCTTCTAGCGGGAGTGGATACGCAGTATTTT

clone size: few
V gene: TRBV25-1
J gene: TRBJ2-1
D gene: NA
CDR3 protein: CASSDPWDEQFF
CDR3 DNA: TGTGCCAGCAGTGACCCCTGGGATGAGCAGTTCTTC

clone size: NA
V gene: TRBV6-6
J gene: TRBJ2-5
D gene: TRBD1
CDR3 protein: CAIRGTGGLETQYF
CDR3 DNA: TGTGCCATCAGGGGGACAGGGGGCCTTGAGACCCAGTACTTC

clone size: once
V gene: TRBV7-9
J gene: TRBJ2-3
D gene: NA
CDR3 protein: CASSLVHLVTDTQYF
CDR3 DNA: TGTGCCAGCAGCTTGGTACACCTCGTGACAGATACGCAGTATTTT

clone size: few
V gene: TRBV19
J gene: TRBJ2-1
D gene: TRBD2
CDR3 protein: CASSIGLAGPNEQFF
CDR3 DNA: TGTGCCAGTAGTATAGGACTAGCGGGTCCGAATGAGCAGTTCTTC

clone size: few
V gene: TRBV19
J gene: TRBJ1-4
D gene: NA
CDR3 protein: CASHRLGGKLFF
CDR3 DNA: TGTGCCAGTCACCGCCTCGGTGGGAAACTGTTTTTT

clone size: few
V gene: TRBV19
J gene: TRBJ2-1
D gene: NA
CDR3 protein: CASLQYNEQFF
CDR3 DNA: TGTGCCAGCCTCCAGTACAATGAGCAGTTCTTC

clone size: NA
V gene: TRBV5-1
J gene: TRBJ2-2
D gene: TRBD2
CDR3 protein: CASSSVQGSGSVGELFF
CDR3 DNA: TGCGCCAGCAGCTCCGTGCAGGGTAGCGGGAGCGTCGGGGAGCTGTTTTTT

clone size: once
V gene: TRBV11-2
J gene: TRBJ2-7
D gene: TRBD1
CDR3 protein: CASSPIGTGAAYEQYF
CDR3 DNA: TGTGCCAGCAGCCCAATAGGGACAGGGGCAGCCTACGAGCAGTACTTC

clone size: NA
V gene: TRBV20-1
J gene: TRBJ2-7
D gene: TRBD1
CDR3 protein: CSGHAGTGIHEQYF
CDR3 DNA: TGCAGTGGCCATGCCGGGACAGGGATCCACGAGCAGTACTTC

clone size: few
V gene: TRBV6-6
J gene: TRBJ1-2
D gene: NA
CDR3 protein: CASSYYRDNYGYTF
CDR3 DNA: TGTGCCAGCAGTTACTACAGGGATAACTATGGCTACACCTTC

clone size: NA
V gene: TRBV2
J gene: TRBJ2-5
D gene: NA
CDR3 protein: CASSQVGRGRETQYF
CDR3 DNA: TGTGCCAGCAGCCAAGTCGGGAGAGGTCGAGAGACCCAGTACTTC

clone size: many
V gene: TRBV10-3
J gene: TRBJ2-7
D gene: TRBD2
CDR3 protein: CAISDEISGNAYEQYF
CDR3 DNA: TGTGCCATCAGTGATGAGATTAGCGGGAATGCCTACGAGCAGTACTTC

clone size: NA
V gene: TRBV6-6
J gene: TRBJ1-6
D gene: NA
CDR3 protein: CASSYTPLWVLYNSPLHF
CDR3 DNA: TGTGCCAGCAGTTACACCCCATTATGGGTTTTGTATAATTCACCCCTCCACTTT

clone size: NA
V gene: TRBV10-2
J gene: TRBJ2-1
D gene: NA
CDR3 protein: CASSEWANYNEQFF
CDR3 DNA: TGCGCCAGCAGTGAATGGGCTAACTACAATGAGCAGTTCTTC

clone size: few
V gene: TRBV6-5
J gene: TRBJ1-1
D gene: NA
CDR3 protein: CASSYSSGDLRTEAFF
CDR3 DNA: TGTGCCAGCAGTTACTCCTCAGGAGATTTGCGCACTGAAGCTTTCTTT

clone size: NA
V gene: TRBV5-1
J gene: TRBJ1-6
D gene: NA
CDR3 protein: CASSRGRLIRPLHF
CDR3 DNA: TGCGCCAGCAGCCGGGGACGCTTGATTCGACCCCTCCACTTT

clone size: few
V gene: TRBV20-1
J gene: TRBJ2-7
D gene: TRBD1
CDR3 protein: CSAGQGTWEQYF
CDR3 DNA: TGCAGTGCAGGACAGGGGACGTGGGAGCAGTACTTC

clone size: NA
V gene: TRBV7-6
J gene: TRBJ2-7
D gene: TRBD2
CDR3 protein: CASSLGGSGNYEQYF
CDR3 DNA: TGTGCCAGCAGCTTAGGAGGTAGCGGGAACTACGAGCAGTACTTC

clone size: few
V gene: TRBV24-1
J gene: TRBJ1-1
D gene: NA
CDR3 protein: CATSEGGRSAFF
CDR3 DNA: TGTGCCACCAGTGAGGGGGGGAGGTCGGCTTTCTTT

clone size: NA
V gene: TRBV6-5
J gene: TRBJ1-6
D gene: TRBD1
CDR3 protein: CASRPRGTGVHSPLHF
CDR3 DNA: TGTGCCAGCAGACCTCGCGGGACAGGGGTACATTCACCCCTCCACTTT

clone size: NA
V gene: TRBV9
J gene: TRBJ1-6
D gene: NA
CDR3 protein: CASSVDPGEDSPLHF
CDR3 DNA: TGTGCCAGCAGCGTAGATCCAGGGGAGGATTCACCCCTCCACTTT

clone size: NA
V gene: TRBV20-1
J gene: TRBJ2-1
D gene: TRBD2
CDR3 protein: CSATGLAGDPEQFF
CDR3 DNA: TGCAGTGCAACGGGACTAGCGGGAGATCCTGAGCAGTTCTTC

clone size: NA
V gene: TRBV2
J gene: TRBJ1-2
D gene: NA
CDR3 protein: CASKEGGWNYGYTF
CDR3 DNA: TGTGCCAGCAAAGAAGGGGGGTGGAACTATGGCTACACCTTC

clone size: NA
V gene: TRBV7-8
J gene: TRBJ1-6
D gene: NA
CDR3 protein: CASSQGNSPLHF
CDR3 DNA: TGTGCCAGCAGCCAAGGGAATTCACCCCTCCACTTT

clone size: NA
V gene: TRBV10-1
J gene: TRBJ1-1
D gene: NA
CDR3 protein: CASSAAVGSTEAFF
CDR3 DNA: TGCGCCAGCAGCGCCGCGGTGGGGAGCACTGAAGCTTTCTTT

clone size: many
V gene: TRBV10-1
J gene: TRBJ2-1
D gene: NA
CDR3 protein: CASSLGGSSYNEQFF
CDR3 DNA: TGCGCCAGCAGTTTGGGGGGTAGCTCCTACAATGAGCAGTTCTTC

clone size: NA
V gene: TRBV7-2
J gene: TRBJ1-1
D gene: TRBD1
CDR3 protein: CASSPGGGWGTEAFF
CDR3 DNA: TGTGCCAGCAGCCCAGGAGGGGGCTGGGGCACTGAAGCTTTCTTT

clone size: few
V gene: TRBV2
J gene: TRBJ1-2
D gene: NA
CDR3 protein: CASSEQGLTF
CDR3 DNA: TGTGCCAGCAGTGAACAGGGGCTAACCTTC

clone size: few
V gene: TRBV29-1
J gene: TRBJ2-7
D gene: NA
CDR3 protein: CSVEGGDSSYEQYF
CDR3 DNA: TGCAGCGTTGAGGGCGGGGACAGCTCCTACGAGCAGTACTTC

clone size: NA
V gene: TRBV2
J gene: TRBJ2-5
D gene: TRBD2
CDR3 protein: CASSVPLAGELAETQYF
CDR3 DNA: TGTGCCAGCAGTGTACCCCTAGCGGGAGAATTGGCAGAGACCCAGTACTTC

clone size: few
V gene: TRBV20-1
J gene: TRBJ1-4
D gene: NA
CDR3 protein: CSASVASGEKLFF
CDR3 DNA: TGCAGTGCTAGCGTGGCGTCCGGTGAAAAACTGTTTTTT

clone size: few
V gene: TRBV19
J gene: TRBJ2-1
D gene: NA
CDR3 protein: CASSSSMGHEQFF
CDR3 DNA: TGTGCCAGTAGTTCATCTATGGGCCATGAGCAGTTCTTC

clone size: NA
V gene: TRBV10-1
J gene: TRBJ2-3
D gene: TRBD2
CDR3 protein: CAISAGATTDTQYF
CDR3 DNA: TGTGCCATCTCAGCGGGGGCGACCACAGATACGCAGTATTTT

clone size: NA
V gene: TRBV12-3/TRBV12-4
J gene: TRBJ2-7
D gene: NA
CDR3 protein: CASSRNFGSGEQYF
CDR3 DNA: TGTGCCAGCAGCAGGAACTTCGGCTCGGGAGAGCAGTACTTC

clone size: NA
V gene: TRBV29-1
J gene: TRBJ2-5
D gene: TRBD1
CDR3 protein: CSATGTGGYQETQYF
CDR3 DNA: TGCAGCGCCACCGGGACAGGGGGGTACCAAGAGACCCAGTACTTC

clone size: few
V gene: TRBV7-2
J gene: TRBJ2-7
D gene: TRBD2
CDR3 protein: CASSLQAGGPRNEQYF
CDR3 DNA: TGTGCCAGCAGCCTGCAAGCGGGGGGGCCTAGAAACGAGCAGTACTTC